This T cell receptor (beta chain) stems from a study of technical replicates of blood from a handful of donors. The CDR3 contains 13 residues. V lost 11 bases to trimming and J lost 1 base, with 14 bases between them. Germline values: CDR1 MDHEN, CDR2 SYDVKM. The table came from immunoSEQ multiplex PCR; TCRdb's copy has only in-frame clones and leaves some out. The sample has 75,000 to 90,000 clones, 85% to 95% seen once. The rearrangement links TRBV28 to TRBJ1-1, with a tentative D call TRBD1 (5 bases). Sequenced material: T cells isolated from PBMCs. This receptor was obtained from a human donor in good health. In DNA, the CDR3 is TGTGCCCACACCGGGGGGGGGAACACTGAAGCTTTCTTT. Its protein product is CAHTGGGNTEAFF.